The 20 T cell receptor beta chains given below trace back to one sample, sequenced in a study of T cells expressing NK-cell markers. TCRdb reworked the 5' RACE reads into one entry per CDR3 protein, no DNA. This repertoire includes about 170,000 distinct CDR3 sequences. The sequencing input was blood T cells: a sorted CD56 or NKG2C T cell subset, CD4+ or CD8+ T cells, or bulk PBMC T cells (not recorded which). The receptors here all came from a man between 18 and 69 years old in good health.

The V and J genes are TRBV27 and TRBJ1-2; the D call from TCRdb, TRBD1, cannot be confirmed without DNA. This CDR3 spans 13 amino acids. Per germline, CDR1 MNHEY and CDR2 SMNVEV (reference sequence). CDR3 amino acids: CASRTTGGLGYTF.

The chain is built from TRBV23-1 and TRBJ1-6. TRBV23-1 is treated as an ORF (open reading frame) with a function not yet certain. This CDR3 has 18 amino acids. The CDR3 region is CASIQRAGRSSYNSPLHF.

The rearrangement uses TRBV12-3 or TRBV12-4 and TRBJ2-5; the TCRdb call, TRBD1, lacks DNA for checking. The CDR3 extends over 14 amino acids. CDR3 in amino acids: CASSWTGPGETQYF.

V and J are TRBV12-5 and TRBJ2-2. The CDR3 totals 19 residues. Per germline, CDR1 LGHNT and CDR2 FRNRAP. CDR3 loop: CASGLTQGLAGANTGELFF. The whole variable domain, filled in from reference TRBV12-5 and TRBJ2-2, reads DARVTQTPRHKVTEMGQEVTMRCQPILGHNTVFWYRQTMMQGLELLAYFRNRAPLDDSGMPKDRFSAEMPDATLATLKIQPSEPRDSAVYFCASGLTQGLAGANTGELFFGEGSRLTVL.

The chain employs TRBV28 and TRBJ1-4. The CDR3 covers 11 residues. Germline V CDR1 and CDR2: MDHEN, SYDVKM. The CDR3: CASSLSVKLFF.

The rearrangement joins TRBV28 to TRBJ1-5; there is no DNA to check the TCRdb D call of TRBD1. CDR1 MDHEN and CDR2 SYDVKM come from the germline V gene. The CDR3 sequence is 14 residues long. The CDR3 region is CASRGGLGNQPQHF.

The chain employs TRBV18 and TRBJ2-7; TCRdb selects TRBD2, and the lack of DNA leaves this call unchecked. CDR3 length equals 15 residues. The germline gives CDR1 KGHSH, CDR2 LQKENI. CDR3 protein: CASSPVVSPAYEQYF.

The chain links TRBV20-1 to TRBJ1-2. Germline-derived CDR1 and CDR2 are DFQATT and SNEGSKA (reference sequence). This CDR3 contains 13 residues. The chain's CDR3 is CSAREGGSYGYTF.

The CDR3 is CSVDATGSGNTIYF. The chain has TRBV29-1 and TRBJ1-3; with no DNA, the TCRdb D assignment of TRBD1 cannot be verified. The CDR3 consists of 14 residues. Germline V lookup: CDR1 SQVTM, CDR2 ANQGSEA.

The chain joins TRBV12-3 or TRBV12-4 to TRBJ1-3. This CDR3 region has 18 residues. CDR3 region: CASSLALGGVLSGNTIYF.

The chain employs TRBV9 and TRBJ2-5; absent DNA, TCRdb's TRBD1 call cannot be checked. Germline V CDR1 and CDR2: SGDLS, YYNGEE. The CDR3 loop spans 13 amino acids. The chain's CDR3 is CASSQGAGETQYF.

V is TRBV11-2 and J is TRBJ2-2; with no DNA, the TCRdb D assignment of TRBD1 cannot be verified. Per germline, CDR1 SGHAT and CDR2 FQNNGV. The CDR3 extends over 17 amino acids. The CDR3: CASNIAPGHLNTGELFF.

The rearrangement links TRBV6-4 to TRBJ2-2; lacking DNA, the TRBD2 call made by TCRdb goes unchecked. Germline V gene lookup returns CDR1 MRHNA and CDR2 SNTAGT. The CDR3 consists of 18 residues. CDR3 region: CASSVLGRMWGGTGELFF.

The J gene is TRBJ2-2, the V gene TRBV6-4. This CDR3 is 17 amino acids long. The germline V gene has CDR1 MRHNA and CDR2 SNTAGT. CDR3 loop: CASSEDPAFSRTGELFF.

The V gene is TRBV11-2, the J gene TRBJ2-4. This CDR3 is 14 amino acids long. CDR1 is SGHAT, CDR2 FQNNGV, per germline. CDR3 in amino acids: CASSLVLGWYIQYF.

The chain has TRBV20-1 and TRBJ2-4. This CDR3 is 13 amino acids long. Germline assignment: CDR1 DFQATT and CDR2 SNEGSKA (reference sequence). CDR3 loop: CSAIGLPKNIQYF.

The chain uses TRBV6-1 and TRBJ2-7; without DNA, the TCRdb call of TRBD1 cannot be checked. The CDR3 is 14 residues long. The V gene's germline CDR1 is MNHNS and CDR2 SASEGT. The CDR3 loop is CASSEINQGYEQYF.

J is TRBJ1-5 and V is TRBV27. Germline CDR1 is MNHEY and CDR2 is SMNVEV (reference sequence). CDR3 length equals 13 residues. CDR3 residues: CASSLGSNQPQHF.

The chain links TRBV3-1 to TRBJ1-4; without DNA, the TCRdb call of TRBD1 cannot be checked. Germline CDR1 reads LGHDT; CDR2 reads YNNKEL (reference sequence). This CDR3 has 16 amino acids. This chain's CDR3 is CASSPELGTVNEKLFF.

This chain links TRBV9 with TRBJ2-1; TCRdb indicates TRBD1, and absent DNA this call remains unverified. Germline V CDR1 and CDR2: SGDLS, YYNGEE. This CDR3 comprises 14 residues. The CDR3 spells CASSQPTLGDEQFF.